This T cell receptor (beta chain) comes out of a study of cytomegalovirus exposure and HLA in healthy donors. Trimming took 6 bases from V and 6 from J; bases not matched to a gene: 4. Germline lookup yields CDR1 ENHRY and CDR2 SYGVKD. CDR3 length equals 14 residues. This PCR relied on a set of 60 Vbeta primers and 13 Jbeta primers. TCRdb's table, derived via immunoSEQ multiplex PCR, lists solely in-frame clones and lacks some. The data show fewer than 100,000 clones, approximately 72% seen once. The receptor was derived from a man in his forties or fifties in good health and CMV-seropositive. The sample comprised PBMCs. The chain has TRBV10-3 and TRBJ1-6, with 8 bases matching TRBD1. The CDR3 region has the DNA TGTGCCATCAGACCCGGGACAGGTAATTCACCCCTCCACTTT. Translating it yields CAIRPGTGNSPLHF.